The clone carrying this TCR beta chain was found once. The data belong to a study of blood T cell repertoires in COVID-19. The method was immunoSEQ multiplex PCR; TCRdb's version includes in-frame clones alone and lacks a portion of them. In the table there are roughly 320,000 clones, roughly nine tenths of which are singletons. The sequencing sample was made of peripheral blood. The receptor was derived from a woman in her twenties or thirties with COVID-19, enrolled during active disease.

The CDR3 loop reads CASSAGDTYTGELFF. The CDR3 DNA reads TGTGCCAGTAGTGCGGGGGACACCTACACCGGGGAGCTGTTTTTT. The rearrangement uses TRBV19 and TRBJ2-2, with D tentatively TRBD2 (7 bases). Germline values: CDR1 LNHDA, CDR2 SQIVND (reference sequence). Trimming removed 5 bases from V and 3 bases from J, with 13 bases in between. The CDR3 loop spans 15 amino acids.